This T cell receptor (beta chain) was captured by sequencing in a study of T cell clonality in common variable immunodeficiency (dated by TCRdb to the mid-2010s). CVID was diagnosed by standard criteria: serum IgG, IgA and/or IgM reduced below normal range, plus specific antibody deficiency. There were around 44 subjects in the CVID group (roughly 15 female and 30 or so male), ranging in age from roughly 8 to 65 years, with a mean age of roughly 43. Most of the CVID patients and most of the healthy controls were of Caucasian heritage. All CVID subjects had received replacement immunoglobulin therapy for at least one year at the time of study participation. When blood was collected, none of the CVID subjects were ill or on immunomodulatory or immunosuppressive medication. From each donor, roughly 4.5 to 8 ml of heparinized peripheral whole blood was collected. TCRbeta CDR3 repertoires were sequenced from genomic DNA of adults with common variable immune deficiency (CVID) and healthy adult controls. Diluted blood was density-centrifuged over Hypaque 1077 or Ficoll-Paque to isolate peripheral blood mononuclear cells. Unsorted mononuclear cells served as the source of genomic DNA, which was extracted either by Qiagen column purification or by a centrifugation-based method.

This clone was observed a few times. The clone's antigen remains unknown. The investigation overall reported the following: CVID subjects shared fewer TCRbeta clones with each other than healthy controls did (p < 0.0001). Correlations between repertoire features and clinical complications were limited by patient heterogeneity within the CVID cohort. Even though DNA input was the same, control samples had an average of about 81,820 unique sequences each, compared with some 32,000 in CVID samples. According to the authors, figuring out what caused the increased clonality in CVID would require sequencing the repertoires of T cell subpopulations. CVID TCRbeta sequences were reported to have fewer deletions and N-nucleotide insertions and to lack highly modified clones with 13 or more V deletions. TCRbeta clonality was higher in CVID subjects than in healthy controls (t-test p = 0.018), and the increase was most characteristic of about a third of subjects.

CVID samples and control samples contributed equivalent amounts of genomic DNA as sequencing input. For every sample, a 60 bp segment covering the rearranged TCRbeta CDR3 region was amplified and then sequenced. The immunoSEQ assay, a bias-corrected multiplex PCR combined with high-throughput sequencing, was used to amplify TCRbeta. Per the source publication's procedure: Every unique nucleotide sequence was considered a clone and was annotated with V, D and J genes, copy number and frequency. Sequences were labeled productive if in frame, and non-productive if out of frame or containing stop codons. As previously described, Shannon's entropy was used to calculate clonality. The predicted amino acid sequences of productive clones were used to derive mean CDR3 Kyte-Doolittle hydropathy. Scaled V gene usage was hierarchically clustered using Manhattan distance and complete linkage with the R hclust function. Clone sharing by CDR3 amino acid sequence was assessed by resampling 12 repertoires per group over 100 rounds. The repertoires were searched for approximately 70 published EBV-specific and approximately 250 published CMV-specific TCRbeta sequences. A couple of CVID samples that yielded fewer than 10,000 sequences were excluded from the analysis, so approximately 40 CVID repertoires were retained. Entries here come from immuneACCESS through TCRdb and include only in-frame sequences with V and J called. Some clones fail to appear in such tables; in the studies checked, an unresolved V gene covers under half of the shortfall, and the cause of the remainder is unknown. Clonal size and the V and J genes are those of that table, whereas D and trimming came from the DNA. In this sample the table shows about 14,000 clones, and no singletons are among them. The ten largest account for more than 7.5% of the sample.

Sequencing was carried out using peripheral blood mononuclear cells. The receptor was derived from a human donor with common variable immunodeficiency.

CDR3 DNA, as far as it was read: TGTGCCAGCAGCACTCGAAGACAGAACACTGAA. Translated, it reads CASSTRRQNTE. The whole CDR3 protein reads CASSTRRQNTEAFF. This receptor chain uses TRBV5-6 and TRBJ1-1, with no confidently assigned D gene. The sequenced fragment ends 3 residues before the CDR3 boundary, so the rest is inferred from the germline J gene. Inclusive of the bounding cysteine and phenylalanine, the CDR3 is 14 residues long. The DNA shown is the part of the CDR3 that was read: 33 bases, in frame from base 1. The germline V gene encodes CDR1 SGHDT and CDR2 YYEEEE. Trimming takes 4 bases from V and 1 base from J, and the germline ends sit 11 bases apart. Beyond the CDR3, the reference TRBV5-6 and TRBJ1-1 genes provide the residues; the full variable domain reads: DAGVTQSPTHLIKTRGQQVTLRCSPKSGHDTVSWYQQALGQGPQFIFQYYEEEERQRGNFPDRFSGHQFPNYSSELNVNALLLGDSALYLCASSTRRQNTEAFFGQGTRLTVV.